This TCR beta chain was sequenced for a study of T cell changes during pregnancy in multiple sclerosis (dated by TCRdb to about 2019). With respect to the entire study: Changes in the T cell repertoire over the course of pregnancy were examined in this study in women with multiple sclerosis.

Looking up the germline V gene yields CDR1 SGHDN and CDR2 FVKESK. Unmatched junction bases come to 8, with V trimmed by 3 bases and J by 2 bases. Measured from the cysteine to the phenylalanine, the CDR3 is 16 residues long. Only CDR3 DNA remains: 48 bases, in frame from the first base. A remark on this clone: What this receptor recognizes is not known. There are no base qualities to consult, and no much larger clone falls within one base.

Receptors were amplified or captured by the immunoSEQ multiplex PCR assay. The table was pulled from immuneACCESS by TCRdb, which kept in-frame rearrangements only. Such tables lose some clones; where checked, under half of the loss comes from unresolved V genes, and the rest has no known cause. The sample table contains about 40,000 clones; only one count was recorded for about 91% of them. The ten largest clones take up less than 0.75% of the sample. The V and J segments used are TRBV14 and TRBJ1-2; 8 central bases correspond to TRBD1. This TCR came from a female donor with multiple sclerosis, enrolled in a pregnancy study. The starting material was CD4+ T cells from peripheral blood mononuclear cells, obtained before pregnancy. The CDR3 protein is CASSQRTGNPNYGYTF. The nucleotide sequence reads as follows: TGTGCCAGCAGCCAGAGGACAGGGAACCCAAACTATGGCTACACCTTC.